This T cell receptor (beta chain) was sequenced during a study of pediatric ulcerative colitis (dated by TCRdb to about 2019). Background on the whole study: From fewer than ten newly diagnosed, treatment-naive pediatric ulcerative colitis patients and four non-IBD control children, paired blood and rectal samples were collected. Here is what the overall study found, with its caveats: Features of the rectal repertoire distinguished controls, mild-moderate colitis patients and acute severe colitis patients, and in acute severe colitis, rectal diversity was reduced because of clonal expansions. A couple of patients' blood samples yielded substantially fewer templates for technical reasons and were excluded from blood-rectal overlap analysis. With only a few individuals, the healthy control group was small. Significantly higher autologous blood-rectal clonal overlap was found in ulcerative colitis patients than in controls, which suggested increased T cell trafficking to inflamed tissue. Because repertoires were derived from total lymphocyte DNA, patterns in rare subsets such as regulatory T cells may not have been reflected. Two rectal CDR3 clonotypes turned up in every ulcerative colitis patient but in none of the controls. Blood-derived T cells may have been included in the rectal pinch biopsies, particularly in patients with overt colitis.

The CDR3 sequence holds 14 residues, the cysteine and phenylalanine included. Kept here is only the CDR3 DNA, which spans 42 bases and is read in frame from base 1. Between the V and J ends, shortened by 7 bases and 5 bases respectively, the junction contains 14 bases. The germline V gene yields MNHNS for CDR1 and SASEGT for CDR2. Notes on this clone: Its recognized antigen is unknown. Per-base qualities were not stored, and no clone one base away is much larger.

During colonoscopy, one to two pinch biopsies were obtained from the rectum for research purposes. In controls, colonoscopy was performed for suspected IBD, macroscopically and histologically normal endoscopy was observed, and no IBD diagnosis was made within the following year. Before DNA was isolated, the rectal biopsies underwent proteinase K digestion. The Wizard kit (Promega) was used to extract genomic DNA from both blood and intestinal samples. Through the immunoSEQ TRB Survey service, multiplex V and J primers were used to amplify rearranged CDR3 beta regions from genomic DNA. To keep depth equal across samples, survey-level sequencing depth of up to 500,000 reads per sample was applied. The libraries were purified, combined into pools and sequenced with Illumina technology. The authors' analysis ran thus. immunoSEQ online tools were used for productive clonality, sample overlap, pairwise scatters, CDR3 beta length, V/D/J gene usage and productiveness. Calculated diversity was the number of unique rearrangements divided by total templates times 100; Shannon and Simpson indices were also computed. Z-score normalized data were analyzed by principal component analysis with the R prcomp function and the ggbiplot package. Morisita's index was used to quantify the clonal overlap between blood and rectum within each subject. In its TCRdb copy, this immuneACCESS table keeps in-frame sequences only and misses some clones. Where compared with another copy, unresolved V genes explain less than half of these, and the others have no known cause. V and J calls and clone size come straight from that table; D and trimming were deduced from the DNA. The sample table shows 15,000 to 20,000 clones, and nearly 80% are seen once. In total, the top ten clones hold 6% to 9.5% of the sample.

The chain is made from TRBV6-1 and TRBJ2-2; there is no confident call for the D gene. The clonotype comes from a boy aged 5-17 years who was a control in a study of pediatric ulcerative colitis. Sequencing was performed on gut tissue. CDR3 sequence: CASTREWGTGELFF. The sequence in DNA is TGTGCCAGCACCCGCGAATGGGGAACCGGGGAGCTGTTTTTT.